These T cell receptor beta chains were read from a single sample in a study of Graves' ophthalmopathy and Graves' hyperthyroidism. One entry per CDR3 protein results from TCRdb running MiXCR on the multiplex PCR reads. The sample holds 200,000 to 250,000 distinct CDR3 sequences, roughly 21% seen once. Input material: peripheral blood. The receptors come from a woman in her forties or fifties with Graves' ophthalmopathy. Each CDR3 is given with its conserved first and last residue. Fields, in order: V gene, D gene, J gene, clone size, CDR3 protein, CDR3 DNA. D genes are given only for firm matches. Some rows mark clone size as missing; the rest say once, few, many or name a class of expanded clone.

>TRBV12-3/TRBV12-4|-|TRBJ1-1|many
CASSLVGRGWTEAFF
TGTGCCAGCAGTTTAGTGGGCAGGGGTTGGACTGAAGCTTTCTTT
>TRBV27|-|TRBJ2-2|many
CASSPLSNTGELFF
TGTGCCAGCAGCCCCCTGTCGAACACCGGGGAGCTGTTTTTT
>TRBV7-2|-|TRBJ1-1|many
CASSSTLRYTEAFF
TGTGCCAGCAGCTCGACCCTTCGTTACACTGAAGCTTTCTTT
>TRBV11-1|-|TRBJ2-7|-
CASSLTGLSPSEQYF
TGTGCCAGCAGCTTAACGGGACTGTCCCCTAGTGAGCAGTACTTC
>TRBV27|-|TRBJ2-7|many
CASSLSGEQYF
TGTGCCAGCAGTTTATCCGGCGAGCAGTACTTC
>TRBV12-3/TRBV12-4|TRBD1|TRBJ2-7|-
CASSVRGFRATFYEQYF
TGTGCCAGCAGTGTCAGGGGGTTCCGGGCAACGTTTTACGAGCAGTACTTC
>TRBV30|-|TRBJ2-7|few
CAWSGKHEQYF
TGTGCCTGGAGTGGAAAACACGAGCAGTACTTC
>TRBV11-3|-|TRBJ1-2|many
CASSLRHYTF
TGTGCCAGCAGCCTACGCCACTACACCTTC
>TRBV4-2|-|TRBJ2-7|many
CASSPVSLAAYEQYF
TGTGCCAGCAGCCCGGTCAGCCTAGCAGCATACGAGCAGTACTTC
>TRBV6-2/TRBV6-3|-|TRBJ1-6|many
CASSYDRPSYNSPLHF
TGTGCCAGCAGCTACGACAGGCCCTCCTATAATTCACCCCTCCACTTT
>TRBV20-1|TRBD1|TRBJ1-1|-
CSARDRPNTEAFF
TGCAGTGCTAGGGACAGGCCGAACACTGAAGCTTTCTTT
>TRBV2|TRBD1|TRBJ2-5|many
CASIRDRGGETQYF
TGTGCCAGCATACGCGACAGGGGAGGAGAGACCCAGTACTTC
>TRBV4-3|-|TRBJ1-6|-
CASSQEDPQGDSPLHF
TGCGCCAGCAGCCAAGAGGACCCACAGGGAGATTCACCCCTCCACTTT
>TRBV5-1|TRBD2|TRBJ2-3|many
CASSLAASGSDTQYF
TGCGCCAGCAGCTTGGCCGCTAGCGGGAGTGATACGCAGTATTTT
>TRBV9|-|TRBJ1-2|-
CASSVDPGLINGYTF
TGTGCCAGCAGCGTCGATCCGGGACTTATCAATGGCTACACCTTC
>TRBV5-1|TRBD1|TRBJ2-2|few
CASSLRTGNAGELFF
TGCGCCAGCAGCTTGAGGACAGGGAACGCCGGGGAGCTGTTTTTT
>TRBV6-2/TRBV6-3|-|TRBJ1-5|many
CASSTEWSNQPQHF
TGTGCCAGCAGTACCGAATGGAGCAATCAGCCCCAGCATTTT